This T cell receptor beta chain was recorded in a study of cytomegalovirus exposure and HLA in healthy donors. General study results and limits: Researchers counted around 170 TCR beta chains as cytomegalovirus-associated. Later work associated fewer than 20,000 TCR beta sequences with HLA alleles at 0.05 false discovery rate. There were reportedly fewer N-insertions in an Asian-associated ancestry cluster than the approximately 600-donor mean, in a later analysis.

Details on this clone: The target antigen is unknown.

The CDR3 covers 14 residues. The germline V and J ends were trimmed by 7 bases and 8 bases, with 20 bases remaining between them. CDR1 SEHNR and CDR2 FQNEAQ come from the germline V gene (reference sequence). PCR involved 60 Vbeta and 13 Jbeta primers. In the authors' workflow: Unique TCR beta chains numbered around 80 million in a later analysis, with roughly 11 million shared. Some clones are missing from TCRdb's copy, which holds only in-frame ones; the method was immunoSEQ multiplex PCR. V, J and clone size derive from that table, while D and trimming were established from the DNA sequence. This sample has some 190,000 clones; around four fifths occur once, and the top ten carry roughly 1.4%.

Material: PBMCs. The chain carries TRBV7-9 and TRBJ1-2, with a weak D call TRBD1 (5 bases). This sequence originates from a man younger than 35 in good health and CMV-seronegative. CDR3 residues: CASTPSRRGGGYTF. Written as DNA, the CDR3 is TGTGCCAGCACCCCATCGAGAAGGGGAGGAGGCTACACCTTC.